The rows below give T cell receptor beta chains drawn from one sample of a study of T cells in Graves' hyperthyroidism and ophthalmopathy. Each CDR3 protein is one row after TCRdb ran MiXCR on the multiplex PCR reads. The data hold approximately 740,000 distinct CDR3 sequences, with 14% observed a single time. Sequencing was carried out using blood. Receptors originate from a woman under 30 with Graves' hyperthyroidism. Both conserved end residues are part of each CDR3. The D gene is left open where the match is weak. Size values are once, few and many counts, or a class for expanded clones, and some rows have none.

v_call	clone_size	j_call	d_call	cdr3_nt	cdr3_aa
TRBV20-1	.	TRBJ2-5	TRBD2	TGCAGTGCTAGCTGGACTAGCGGGACCCAAGAGACCCAGTACTTC	CSASWTSGTQETQYF
TRBV27	many	TRBJ2-7	.	TGTGCCAGCAGTTTAACCACAGGGACCAACTACGAGCAGTACTTC	CASSLTTGTNYEQYF
TRBV18	many	TRBJ1-4	TRBD1	TGTGCCAGCTCACTGTGGGACAGCACTAATGAAAAACTGTTTTTT	CASSLWDSTNEKLFF
TRBV29-1	few	TRBJ2-5	.	TGCAGCGTTCCACTTAGTGGGCTGCGGGAGACCCAGTACTTC	CSVPLSGLRETQYF
TRBV7-9	.	TRBJ2-3	.	TGTGCCAGCAGCCCACCTGGCGTCGGGGGAACAGATACGCAGTATTTT	CASSPPGVGGTDTQYF
TRBV18	.	TRBJ2-1	TRBD2	TGTGCCAGCTCATCGACTAGCGGAAACAATGAGCAGTTCTTC	CASSSTSGNNEQFF
TRBV5-1	many	TRBJ2-1	TRBD2	TGCGCCAGCAGCTCTACAGGGAAACTGACTAGCGGGATAGTAAATGAGCAGTTCTTC	CASSSTGKLTSGIVNEQFF
TRBV6-1	few	TRBJ2-5	TRBD2	TGTGCCAGCAGCCAGGGACTACTTCAAGAGACCCAGTACTTC	CASSQGLLQETQYF
TRBV7-9	few	TRBJ2-1	TRBD2	TGTGCCAGCAGACCTAGCGGGAGGCGTAACAATGAGCAGTTCTTC	CASRPSGRRNNEQFF
TRBV20-1	few	TRBJ1-1	TRBD1	TGCAGTGCTGAGGACAGGCAGAACACTGAAGCTTTCTTT	CSAEDRQNTEAFF
TRBV11-2	.	TRBJ2-1	TRBD2	TGTGCCAGCAGCTTATTGGGAGCGGGAGACTACAATGAGCAGTTCTTC	CASSLLGAGDYNEQFF
TRBV5-1	few	TRBJ2-5	TRBD1	TGCGCCAGCAGCTCCAACCCGACAGGGAACCAAGAGACCCAGTACTTC	CASSSNPTGNQETQYF
TRBV27	.	TRBJ2-3	TRBD2	TGTGCCAGCAGTTTATCGGGGCTAGCGGTGGGACCTAGCACAGATACGCAGTATTTT	CASSLSGLAVGPSTDTQYF
TRBV12-3/TRBV12-4	many	TRBJ1-1	TRBD1	TGTGCCAGCAGACTAAAAGGGACAGGGTACACTGAAGCTTTCTTT	CASRLKGTGYTEAFF
TRBV12-3/TRBV12-4	.	TRBJ2-7	TRBD2	TGTGCCAGCAGTTCAGGGACTAGCGGGAGGGGGGCCTACGAGCAGTACTTC	CASSSGTSGRGAYEQYF
TRBV6-1	many	TRBJ1-2	.	TGTGCCAGCAGTCCTCTTTCCCGACATAAAACTAACTATGGCTACACCTTC	CASSPLSRHKTNYGYTF
TRBV4-1	few	TRBJ2-7	.	TGCGCCAGCAGCCTCCCAGGTGGGTCCGGCGAGCAGTACTTC	CASSLPGGSGEQYF
TRBV7-2	.	TRBJ2-1	TRBD2	TGTGCCAGCAGCTCAACCCTAGGCGGGGGTTCCGAGTTCTTC	CASSSTLGGGSEFF
TRBV3-1	.	TRBJ1-1	.	TGTGCCAGCAGCCAAGTTTGGACTGAAGCTTTCTTT	CASSQVWTEAFF
TRBV14	many	TRBJ1-1	.	TGTGCCAGCAGCCAATATTTGTCACAGCTGAACACTGAAGCTTTCTTT	CASSQYLSQLNTEAFF
TRBV29-1	many	TRBJ2-3	.	TGCAGCGTTGAGTCGGGTACAGATACGCAGTATTTT	CSVESGTDTQYF
TRBV4-3	many	TRBJ2-7	TRBD2	TGCGCCAGCAGCCTCCTCGGGGGGAACGAGCAGTACTTC	CASSLLGGNEQYF